A single sample is the source of the 3 T cell receptor beta chains below, sequenced in a study of long-term antiretroviral therapy in people with HIV. Runs used v3.0 of the immunoSEQ assay and were done at survey level. Generated by immunoSEQ multiplex PCR, the TCRdb table keeps only in-frame clones and is missing some. This table holds about 25,000 clones, about nine tenths found once. The sequencing used unsorted PBMCs, collected 1.8 years before starting antiretroviral therapy. Source of these receptors: a man aged 50 or older with HIV.

CDR3 sequence (DNA): TGTGCCAGCAGTTATCAGGAACAGGGGTTGAACTATGGCTACACCTTC. This encodes CASSYQEQGLNYGYTF. This chain uses TRBV6-6 with TRBJ1-2, with 7 nucleotides matching TRBD1. The CDR3 extends over 16 amino acids. Looked up from germline, CDR1 is MNHNY and CDR2 is SVGAGI (reference sequence). V lost 3 bases to trimming and J lost 2 bases; unmatched junction nucleotides: 9.

The rearrangement joins TRBV6-6 to TRBJ1-3; maybe TRBD1 (6 bases). The CDR3 is 15 amino acids. The germline V gene has CDR1 MNHNY and CDR2 SVGAGI (reference sequence). Trimming left V 7 bases short and J 5 bases short, with 18 bases between. DNA for the CDR3: TGTGCCAGCAACTCCCGGACAGAAAGGAGAAACACCATATATTTT. Amino acid sequence: CASNSRTERRNTIYF.

This clone occurred once. The V gene is TRBV5-1, the J gene TRBJ2-1; 11 nucleotides line up with TRBD2. The CDR3 has 15 amino acids. V trimming: 3 bases; J trimming: 2 bases; junction bases outside the gene matches: 1. The germline gives CDR1 SGHRS, CDR2 YFSETQ. The CDR3 protein is CASSSTSGAYNEQFF. Written as DNA, the CDR3 is TGCGCCAGCAGCTCGACTAGCGGGGCCTACAATGAGCAGTTCTTC.